One sample yielded the 23 T cell receptor beta chains listed below, sequenced in a study of cytomegalovirus exposure and HLA in healthy donors. PCR used 60 Vbeta primers and 13 Jbeta primers. Assay: immunoSEQ multiplex PCR; the TCRdb copy retains only in-frame clones and omits some. The sample comprises about 100,000 clones, 75% of which are singletons, and around an eighth rests with the top ten. The sequenced sample consisted of PBMCs. The receptor source for this set is a male donor in good health and CMV-seropositive.

This clone occurred a few times. The chain links TRBV25-1 to TRBJ2-7; tentative D call: TRBD2 (6 bases). This CDR3 contains 16 residues. Trimming cost V 3 bases and J 2 bases, with 17 bases left between them. Germline CDR1 is MGHDK and CDR2 is SYGVNS. This CDR3 is CASSDSGLGTTYEQYF. Here the CDR3 DNA reads TGTGCCAGCAGTGACTCGGGACTCGGAACGACCTACGAGCAGTACTTC.

This clone was detected only once. The chain uses TRBV4-3 and TRBJ2-7; D may be TRBD1 (6 bases). This CDR3 region has 14 residues. In germline, CDR1 is LGHNA, CDR2 YSLEER. Deletions cut 4 bases from V and 7 bases from J, with 17 bases between. The CDR3 DNA reads TGCGCCAGCAGCCGAAACCGGGACCAGGGGGAGCAGTACTTC. This encodes CASSRNRDQGEQYF.

This clone showed up just a few times. The chain is built from TRBV6-5 and TRBJ1-6; D might be TRBD1 (6 bases). CDR3 size: 13 residues. V lost 6 bases and J 16 bases, leaving 19 bases between the germline ends. Germline CDR1 and CDR2: MNHEY and SVGAGI. The CDR3 bases are TGTGCCAGCAGCATACGGTCCAGGGGCGGACTCCACTTT. It translates to CASSIRSRGGLHF.

The chain uses TRBV2 and TRBJ1-2, with a tentative D call TRBD1 (6 bases). CDR1 and CDR2 from the germline V gene are SNHLY and FYNNEI. V was trimmed by 0 bases and J by 4 bases, leaving 12 bases between them. The CDR3 length is 15 residues. CDR3 coding DNA: TGTGCCAGCAGTGAAGCGCCCGGGACAAGCTATGGCTACACCTTC. The encoded protein is CASSEAPGTSYGYTF. Supplemented by reference TRBV2 and TRBJ1-2, the full variable domain reads EPEVTQTPSHQVTQMGQEVILRCVPISNHLYFYWYRQILGQKVEFLVSFYNNEISEKSEIFDDQFSVERPDGSNFTLKIRSTKLEDSAMYFCASSEAPGTSYGYTFGSGTRLTVV.

This chain links TRBV5-1 with TRBJ2-3; a possible D gene is TRBD2 (6 bases). Trimming pared 9 bases from V and 2 bases from J, leaving 16 bases between. In germline, CDR1 is SGHRS, CDR2 YFSETQ. The CDR3 is 14 amino acids. The CDR3 is CATSPGDHTDTQYF. The CDR3 coding sequence is TGCGCCACCTCCCCGGGGGACCACACAGATACGCAGTATTTT. Based on the CDR3 plus reference TRBV5-1 and TRBJ2-3, the full variable domain is KAGVTQTPRYLIKTRGQQVTLSCSPISGHRSVSWYQQTPGQGLQFLFEYFSETQRNKGNFPGRFSGRQFSNSRSEMNVSTLELGDSALYLCATSPGDHTDTQYFGPGTRLTVL.

This clone has just a few counts. V gene TRBV30 combines with J gene TRBJ1-1; D is uncertain. The V gene's germline CDR1 is GTSNPN and CDR2 SVGIG (reference sequence). Trimming stripped 7 bases from V and 1 base from J, with 7 bases between. The CDR3 sequence is 11 residues long. The DNA for the CDR3 is TGTGCCTCCGGTACGAACACTGAAGCTTTCTTT. Translation gives CASGTNTEAFF.

The table lists this clone with a count of one. V and J are TRBV16 and TRBJ1-6; 7 bases are a match to TRBD1. V shed 3 bases and J 9 bases; nucleotides not matched to a gene: 8. CDR1 and CDR2 (germline): KGHSY, FQNENV. The CDR3 runs to 15 residues. In DNA form, the CDR3 reads TGTGCCAGCAGCCACGTCAACAGGGGTCGTTCACCCCTCCACTTT. The encoded protein is CASSHVNRGRSPLHF.

The V and J genes are TRBV19 and TRBJ2-1; no definite D call. Germline values: CDR1 LNHDA, CDR2 SQIVND (reference sequence). This CDR3 contains 13 residues. V lost 3 bases and J lost 4, with 7 bases in between. CDR3 sequence (DNA): TGTGCCAGTAGTATCTCCCGTTACAATGAGCAGTTCTTC. As protein: CASSISRYNEQFF.

This chain joins TRBV7-2 and TRBJ2-7, with 10 bases matching TRBD1. V gave up 5 bases and J gave up 4 bases; unmatched junction bases: 17. Germline CDR1 SGHTA, CDR2 FQGNSA. The CDR3 runs 18 residues. This CDR3 is CASSPRDRGLTRNYEQYF. For the CDR3, the DNA is TGTGCCAGCAGCCCAAGAGACAGGGGGCTTACCAGGAATTACGAGCAGTACTTC.

The CDR3 is CASSLAGQPYEQYF. CDR3 bases: TGTGCCAGCAGCTTGGCAGGACAACCCTACGAGCAGTACTTC. The rearrangement uses TRBV11-2 and TRBJ2-5; possibly TRBD1 for D (5 bases). The J call may be incorrect, as the DNA end agrees better with TRBJ2-7. CDR3 size: 14 residues. Looked up from germline, CDR1 is SGHAT and CDR2 is FQNNGV.

A remark on this clone: Sequence at one end of the junction differs from germline and may be a read error. The gene calls are TRBV7-8 and TRBJ2-2, with TRBD1 identical over 7 bases. Germline-derived CDR1 and CDR2 are SGHVS and FQNEAQ. This CDR3 has 14 residues. This CDR3 is CANSYLQGTGELFF. DNA for the CDR3: TGTGCCAACAGCTACCTACAGGGGACCGGGGAGCTGTTTTTT.

The chain recombines TRBV2 with TRBJ1-1; D unclear. The CDR3 contains 14 residues. Looked up from germline, CDR1 is SNHLY and CDR2 is FYNNEI. Between the trimmed V and J ends, which lost 2 bases and 1 base, there was a span of 8 bases. The CDR3 region is CASSETSQNTEAFF. The CDR3 DNA follows: TGTGCCAGCAGTGAAACTAGTCAGAACACTGAAGCTTTCTTT. Together with reference TRBV2 and TRBJ1-1, the CDR3 gives the full variable domain: EPEVTQTPSHQVTQMGQEVILRCVPISNHLYFYWYRQILGQKVEFLVSFYNNEISEKSEIFDDQFSVERPDGSNFTLKIRSTKLEDSAMYFCASSETSQNTEAFFGQGTRLTVV.

This clone showed up just a few times. The V and J genes are TRBV2 and TRBJ1-1; unclear D gene. The CDR3 spans 13 residues. The germline gives CDR1 SNHLY, CDR2 FYNNEI. Trimming cost V 5 bases and J 0 bases, with 7 bases left between them. The CDR3 loop reads CASSPFMNTEAFF. CDR3 bases: TGTGCCAGCAGTCCCTTTATGAACACTGAAGCTTTCTTT.

The chain carries TRBV27 and TRBJ2-2, with D uncertain. The CDR3 loop spans 13 amino acids. Germline V CDR1 and CDR2: MNHEY, SMNVEV (reference sequence). The V gene lost 2 bases and the J gene lost 5 bases, with 6 bases spanning the gap. The CDR3 DNA reads TGTGCCAGCAGTTTAGGCTTTACCGGGGAGCTGTTTTTT. Translation gives CASSLGFTGELFF.

V usage is TRBV11-2 and J usage is TRBJ2-2, with unresolved D. Germline V CDR1 and CDR2: SGHAT, FQNNGV. The ends were cut back, 4 bases at V and 4 bases at J, with 7 bases in the middle. This CDR3 region has 13 residues. The CDR3 sequence is CASSSRLTGELFF. The CDR3 DNA reads TGTGCCAGCAGCTCCCGACTCACCGGGGAGCTGTTTTTT.

The chain recombines TRBV15 with TRBJ1-2, with 9 bases lining up with TRBD1. The CDR3 is 15 residues long. The junction had 6 bases not matched to a gene; V was cut back by 0 bases and J by 7 bases. Germline CDR1 LNHNV, CDR2 YYDKDF (reference sequence). CDR3 DNA: TGTGCCACCAGCAGAGATAGGGACAGGGTTTCTGGCTACACCTTC. Its translation: CATSRDRDRVSGYTF.

The gene calls are TRBV19 and TRBJ2-2, with 8 bases lining up with TRBD2. There are 18 residues in the CDR3. From germline, CDR1 is LNHDA and CDR2 SQIVND (reference sequence). The V and J ends lost 1 base and 0 bases, in that order; junction bases with no gene match: 7. CDR3 region: CASSIAGGGLANTGELFF. CDR3 DNA: TGTGCCAGTAGTATAGCTGGCGGGGGGCTCGCGAACACCGGGGAGCTGTTTTTT.

V gene TRBV5-6 combines with J gene TRBJ2-3, with 9 positions matching TRBD2. The CDR3 sequence is 17 residues long. CDR1 and CDR2 from the germline V gene are SGHDT and YYEEEE. The V and J ends lost 0 bases and 2 bases, in that order; junction bases with no gene match: 7. CDR3 DNA: TGTGCCAGCAGCTTGGCTACTAGCGGGTTTTCCACAGATACGCAGTATTTT. Translating it yields CASSLATSGFSTDTQYF.

This clone was observed a handful of times. The chain carries TRBV5-4 and TRBJ2-5; 15 bases agree with TRBD2. The CDR3 is made up of 16 amino acids. Germline V lookup: CDR1 SGHNT, CDR2 YYREEE (reference sequence). With 4 bases clipped from V and 5 bases from J, the junction kept 6 bases outside the gene matches. The DNA for the CDR3 is TGTGCCAGCAGCGCCGGGACTAGCGGGGGGAGGGAGACCCAGTACTTC. It translates to CASSAGTSGGRETQYF.

The chain has TRBV7-8 and TRBJ1-5; D unresolved. Germline values: CDR1 SGHVS, CDR2 FQNEAQ. This CDR3 is built from 13 residues. With 4 bases removed from V and 8 bases from J, the gap between germline ends came to 12 bases. The CDR3 spells CASSSQPVEPQHF. The CDR3 DNA sequence: TGTGCCAGCAGCTCCCAACCGGTAGAGCCCCAGCATTTT.

This clone occurred a few times. The V and J genes are TRBV5-4 and TRBJ1-4; TRBD1 aligns across 9 bases. The V segment lost 5 bases and the J segment 7 bases; nucleotides outside the gene matches: 3. The CDR3 is 13 amino acids. Germline V CDR1 and CDR2: SGHNT, YYREEE (reference sequence). The CDR3 nucleotides are TGTGCCAGCAGGGACAGGGGCGGTGAAAAACTGTTTTTT. Translating it yields CASRDRGGEKLFF.

The count of this clone is one. This chain joins TRBV7-8 and TRBJ2-2, with 8 bases identical to TRBD1. CDR3 length: 15 amino acids. Germline loops: CDR1 SGHVS, CDR2 FQNEAQ. Trimming removed 4 bases from V and 4 bases from J; junction bases left unmatched: 5. CDR3: CASSSWTGPTGELFF. The CDR3 coding sequence is TGTGCCAGCAGCTCATGGACAGGGCCCACCGGGGAGCTGTTTTTT.

This rearrangement joins TRBV5-4 to TRBJ1-2, with 7 bases that match TRBD1. CDR1 and CDR2 (germline): SGHNT, YYREEE (reference sequence). V was pared by 4 bases and J by 3 bases, with 3 bases of the junction left unmatched. The length of the CDR3 is 13 residues. In DNA form, the CDR3 reads TGTGCCAGCAGCCCTGACAGGGACTATGGCTACACCTTC. Translation: CASSPDRDYGYTF.